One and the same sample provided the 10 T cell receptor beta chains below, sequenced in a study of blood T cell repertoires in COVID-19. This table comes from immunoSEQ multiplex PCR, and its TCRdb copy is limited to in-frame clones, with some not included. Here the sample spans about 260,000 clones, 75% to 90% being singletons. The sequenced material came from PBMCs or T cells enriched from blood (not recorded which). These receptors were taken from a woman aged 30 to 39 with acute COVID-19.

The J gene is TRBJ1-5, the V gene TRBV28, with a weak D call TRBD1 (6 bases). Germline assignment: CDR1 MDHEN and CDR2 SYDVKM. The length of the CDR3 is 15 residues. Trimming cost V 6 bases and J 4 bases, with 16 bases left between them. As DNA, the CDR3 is TGTGCCAGCAGCGCGACTACAGGGCGGAATCAGCCCCAGCATTTT. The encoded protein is CASSATTGRNQPQHF.

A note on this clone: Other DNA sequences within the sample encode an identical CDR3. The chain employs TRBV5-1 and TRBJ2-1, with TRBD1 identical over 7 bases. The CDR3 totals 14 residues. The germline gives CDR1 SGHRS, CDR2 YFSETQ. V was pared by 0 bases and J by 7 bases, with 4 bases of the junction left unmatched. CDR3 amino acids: CASSLALQGNEQFF. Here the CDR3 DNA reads TGCGCCAGCAGCTTGGCGTTACAGGGGAATGAGCAGTTCTTC.

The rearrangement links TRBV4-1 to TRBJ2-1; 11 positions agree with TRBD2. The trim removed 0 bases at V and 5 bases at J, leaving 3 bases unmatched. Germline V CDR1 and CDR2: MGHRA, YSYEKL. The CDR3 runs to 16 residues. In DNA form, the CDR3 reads TGCGCCAGCAGCCAAGAACTAGCGGGAGCGCACAATGAGCAGTTCTTC. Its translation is CASSQELAGAHNEQFF.

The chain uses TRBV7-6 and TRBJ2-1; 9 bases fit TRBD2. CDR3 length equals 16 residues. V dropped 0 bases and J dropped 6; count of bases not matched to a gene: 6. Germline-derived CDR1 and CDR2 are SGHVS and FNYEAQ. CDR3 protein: CASSLAQAGGSNEQFF. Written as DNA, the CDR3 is TGTGCCAGCAGCTTAGCGCAGGCGGGGGGGTCCAATGAGCAGTTCTTC. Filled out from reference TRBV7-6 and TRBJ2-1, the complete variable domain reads GAGVSQSPRYKVTKRGQDVALRCDPISGHVSLYWYRQALGQGPEFLTYFNYEAQQDKSGLPNDRFSAERPEGSISTLTIQRTEQRDSAMYRCASSLAQAGGSNEQFFGPGTRLTVL.

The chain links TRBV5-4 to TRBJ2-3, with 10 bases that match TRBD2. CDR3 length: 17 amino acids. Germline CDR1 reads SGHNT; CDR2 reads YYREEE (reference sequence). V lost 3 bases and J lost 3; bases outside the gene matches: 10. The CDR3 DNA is TGTGCCAGCAGCTCGCTAGCTAGCGGGAGTCCGACAGATACGCAGTATTTT. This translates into CASSSLASGSPTDTQYF.

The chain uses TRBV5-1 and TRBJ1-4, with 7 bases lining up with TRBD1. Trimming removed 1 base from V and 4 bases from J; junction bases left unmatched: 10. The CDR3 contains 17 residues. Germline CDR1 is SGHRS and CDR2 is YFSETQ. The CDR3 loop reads CASSLQPGTAVNEKLFF. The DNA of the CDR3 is TGCGCCAGCAGCTTGCAACCGGGGACAGCCGTTAATGAAAAACTGTTTTTT.

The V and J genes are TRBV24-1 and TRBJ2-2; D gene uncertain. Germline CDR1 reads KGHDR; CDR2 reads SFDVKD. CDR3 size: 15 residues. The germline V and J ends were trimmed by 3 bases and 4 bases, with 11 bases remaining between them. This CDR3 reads CATSDRVSTTGELFF. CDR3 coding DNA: TGTGCCACCAGTGATAGAGTCTCAACCACCGGGGAGCTGTTTTTT.

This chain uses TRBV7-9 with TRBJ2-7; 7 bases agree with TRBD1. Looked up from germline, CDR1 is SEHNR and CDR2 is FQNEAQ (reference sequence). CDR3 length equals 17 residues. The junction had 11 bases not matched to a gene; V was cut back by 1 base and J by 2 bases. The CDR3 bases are TGTGCCAGCAGCTTAGTTTTAACGGGGACAGTTACCTACGAGCAGTACTTC. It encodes CASSLVLTGTVTYEQYF.

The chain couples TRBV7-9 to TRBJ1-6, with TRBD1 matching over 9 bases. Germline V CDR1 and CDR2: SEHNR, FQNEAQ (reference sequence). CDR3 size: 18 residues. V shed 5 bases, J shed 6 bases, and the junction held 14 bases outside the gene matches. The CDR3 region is CASSLDRGGHTINSPLHF. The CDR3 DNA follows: TGTGCCAGCAGCCTGGACAGGGGCGGGCACACCATTAATTCACCCCTCCACTTT.

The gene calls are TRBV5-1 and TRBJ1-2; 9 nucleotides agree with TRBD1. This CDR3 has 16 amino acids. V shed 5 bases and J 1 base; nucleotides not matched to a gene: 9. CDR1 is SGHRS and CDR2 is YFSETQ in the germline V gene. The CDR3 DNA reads TGCGCCAGCAGAAGAGGACAGGGGATTAATAACTATGGCTACACCTTC. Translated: CASRRGQGINNYGYTF.